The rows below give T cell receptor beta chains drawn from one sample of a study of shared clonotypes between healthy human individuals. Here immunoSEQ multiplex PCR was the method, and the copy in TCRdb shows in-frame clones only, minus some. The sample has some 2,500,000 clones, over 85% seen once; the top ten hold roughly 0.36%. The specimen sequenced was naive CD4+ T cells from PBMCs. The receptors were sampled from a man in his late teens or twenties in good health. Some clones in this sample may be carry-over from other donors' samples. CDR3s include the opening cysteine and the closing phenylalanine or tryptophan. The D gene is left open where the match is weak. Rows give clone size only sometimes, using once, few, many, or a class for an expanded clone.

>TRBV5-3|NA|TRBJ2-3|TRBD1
TGTGCCAGAAGCTCATACCTACACCGGGACAGGGGTTATACCGAGATGAGAGATACGCAGTATTTT
CARSSYLHRDRGYTEMRDTQYF
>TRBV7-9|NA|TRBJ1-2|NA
TGTGCCAGCAGCATTCCGGAGTTCTATGGCTACACCTTC
CASSIPEFYGYTF
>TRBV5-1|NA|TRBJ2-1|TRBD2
TGCGCCAGCAGCGACCTTAGCGGGAGGGCCTACAATGAGCAGTTCTTC
CASSDLSGRAYNEQFF
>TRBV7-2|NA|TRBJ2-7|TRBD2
TGTGCCAGCAGCTCCCCTAGCGGGAGGGCCGAGCAGTACTTC
CASSSPSGRAEQYF
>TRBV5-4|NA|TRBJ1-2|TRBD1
TGTGCCAGCAGCACGACTAAGGGGGCGGACTATGGCTACACCTTC
CASSTTKGADYGYTF
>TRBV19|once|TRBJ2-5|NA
TGTGCCAGTAGCCGGTGGGGCGCGGAGACCCAGTACTTC
CASSRWGAETQYF
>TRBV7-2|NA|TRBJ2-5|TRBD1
TGTGCCAGCAGCTACGACAGGGGTGGTAGAGAGTTCCAAGAGACCCAGTACTTC
CASSYDRGGREFQETQYF
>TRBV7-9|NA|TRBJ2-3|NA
TGTGCCAGCAGCCCGATTGGCGGGAGCACAGATACGCAGTATTTT
CASSPIGGSTDTQYF
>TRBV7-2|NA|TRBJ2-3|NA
TGTGCCAGCACCACGGGGACAGATACGCAGTATTTT
CASTTGTDTQYF
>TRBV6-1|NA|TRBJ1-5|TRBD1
TGTGCCAGCAGTGGCGGACAGGGGTTCAATCAGCCCCAGCATTTT
CASSGGQGFNQPQHF
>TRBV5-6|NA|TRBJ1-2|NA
TGTGCCAGCAGCTTGGGCCAGGGTCTGGGTGGCCACACCTTC
CASSLGQGLGGHTF